These 18 T cell receptor beta chains came from one sample sequenced in a study of blood T cells in healthy people across ages. For the second PCR, which ran for roughly 7 to 11 cycles, a sample-barcoded 5' primer and a J-beta primer mix were used. TCRdb ran MiXCR on the 5' RACE reads and lists one entry per CDR3 protein. The sample shows 900,000 to 950,000 distinct CDR3 sequences, just under 30% of them seen only once. This same sample was also part of a study on T cells of mothers and their children.

Sequenced sample: blood. These receptors originate from a woman between 40 and 50 years old in good health.

There are a few counts of this clonotype. At one boundary the junction diverges from the germline segment, which might be a read error. The chain combines TRBV7-2 with TRBJ2-3; 7 bases match TRBD1. CDR3 length: 17 residues. Germline V gives CDR1 SGHTA, CDR2 FQGNSA. The CDR3 reads CASSTRQGRGYTDTRYF. CDR3 DNA: TGTGCCAGCAGCACCCGACAGGGAAGGGGCTACACAGATACGCGGTATTTT.

V and J are TRBV3-1 and TRBJ1-1; 9 bases map to TRBD1. The CDR3 runs to 14 residues. The V and J ends lost 4 bases and 7 bases, in that order; junction bases with no gene match: 7. Germline assignment: CDR1 LGHDT and CDR2 YNNKEL (reference sequence). CDR3 in amino acids: CASSRGQGTFEAFF. As DNA, the CDR3 is TGTGCCAGCAGCCGAGGACAGGGGACTTTTGAAGCTTTCTTT.

This clonotype came up many times. The chain uses TRBV12-3 or TRBV12-4 and TRBJ1-6; 8 positions agree with TRBD1. The CDR3 loop spans 16 amino acids. V trimming: 1 base; J trimming: 10 bases; junction bases outside the gene matches: 9. This CDR3 reads CASSLGGMGTGSPLHF. The DNA for the CDR3 is TGTGCCAGCAGTTTAGGAGGAATGGGGACAGGATCACCCCTCCACTTT.

This clonotype appeared many times. The chain combines TRBV6-5 with TRBJ1-2, with TRBD1 matching 8 bases. V lost 5 bases to trimming and J lost 5 bases; unmatched junction nucleotides: 7. Germline CDR1 reads MNHEY; CDR2 reads SVGAGI. The CDR3 spans 14 residues. CDR3 sequence: CASSIQGGGYGYTF. CDR3 DNA: TGTGCCAGCAGTATACAGGGGGGTGGGTATGGCTACACCTTC.

The chain couples TRBV6-1 to TRBJ1-6; no clear D. From germline, CDR1 is MNHNS and CDR2 SASEGT. Trimming stripped 9 bases from V and 7 bases from J, with 22 bases between. This CDR3 region has 16 residues. The CDR3 loop is CASNPSAFEWNSPLHF. The CDR3 bases are TGTGCCAGTAACCCAAGCGCCTTCGAGTGGAATTCACCCCTCCACTTT.

The table lists this clonotype with a few counts. The gene calls are TRBV20-1 and TRBJ1-1; tentatively, D is TRBD1 (6 bases). Germline loops: CDR1 DFQATT, CDR2 SNEGSKA (reference sequence). The length of the CDR3 is 14 residues. Trimming left V 1 base short and J 2 bases short, with 11 bases between. The CDR3 nucleotides read TGCAGTGCTAGAGGGGGGGGGGCAAACACTGAAGCTTTCTTT. It is translated as CSARGGGANTEAFF.

This clonotype came up many times. This chain links TRBV7-2 with TRBJ1-1, with 7 nucleotides matching TRBD1. Germline CDR1 reads SGHTA; CDR2 reads FQGNSA. The CDR3 consists of 17 residues. The trim removed 9 bases at V and 1 base at J, leaving 17 bases unmatched. As DNA, the CDR3 is TGTGCCAGGAGAATTCTTCGGACAGGTTTCAAGAACACTGAAGCTTTCTTT. Its translation is CARRILRTGFKNTEAFF. The variable domain in full, completed from reference TRBV7-2 and TRBJ1-1, reads GAGVSQSPSNKVTEKGKDVELRCDPISGHTALYWYRQSLGQGLEFLIYFQGNSAPDKSGLPSDRFSAERTGGSVSTLTIQRTQQEDSAVYLCARRILRTGFKNTEAFFGQGTRLTVV.

This clonotype was found a few times. Here the CDR3 reads CASSQEEGSAYNEQFF. The CDR3 DNA reads as TGCGCCAGCAGCCAAGAGGAGGGCAGCGCCTACAATGAGCAGTTCTTC. This chain joins TRBV4-3 and TRBJ2-1, with a possible D match to TRBD2 (6 bases). This CDR3 region has 16 residues. Trimming left V 0 bases short and J 2 bases short, with 11 bases between. CDR1 LGHNA and CDR2 YSLEER come from the germline V gene.

J is TRBJ2-1 and V is TRBV28, with a possible D match to TRBD2 (7 bases). The CDR3 is 15 residues long. Trimming cost V 6 bases and J 7 bases, with 19 bases left between them. Germline-derived CDR1 and CDR2 are MDHEN and SYDVKM. CDR3 sequence: CASRFGGLRGNEQFF. The CDR3 nucleotides read TGTGCCAGCAGGTTCGGGGGGCTACGAGGGAATGAGCAGTTCTTC.

Only a few counts were recorded for this clonotype. V is TRBV20-1 and J is TRBJ2-7; possibly TRBD1 or TRBD2 for D (6 bases each). The tail of the sequence fits TRBJ2-5 better, so the J call may be wrong. Germline V gene data show CDR1 as DFQATT and CDR2 as SNEGSKA (reference sequence). The CDR3 totals 15 residues. CDR3 bases: TGCAGTGCTAGAGATCCCGGGGGCCTAGGGGAGACCCAGTACTTC. Protein sequence: CSARDPGGLGETQYF.

This clonotype was detected many times. This sequence joins TRBV2 and TRBJ2-7; no firm D call. V was pared by 5 bases and J by 6 bases, with 11 bases between. This CDR3 has 12 amino acids. The germline CDR1 and CDR2 sequences are SNHLY and FYNNEI. DNA of the CDR3: TGTGCCAGCAGTTACGGGTTTGGCGAGCAGTACTTC. Amino acids: CASSYGFGEQYF.

This clonotype was observed at least ten times. The chain recombines TRBV6-2 or TRBV6-3 with TRBJ2-7, with D possibly TRBD1 on 6 matching bases. V lost 7 bases to trimming and J lost 1 base, with 17 bases between them. The germline CDR1 and CDR2 sequences are MNHEY and SVGEGT. The CDR3 length is 15 residues. CDR3: CASTQADRPSYEQYF. CDR3 coding DNA: TGTGCCAGCACCCAGGCCGACAGGCCGTCCTACGAGCAGTACTTC.

This clonotype was observed many times. Being one base from a much bigger clone, this may be a read error. This rearrangement joins TRBV5-1 to TRBJ1-2; D is uncertain. V was clipped by 0 bases and J by 4 bases, with 4 bases between them. CDR3 length: 12 amino acids. Germline values: CDR1 SGHRS, CDR2 YFSETQ. CDR3 sequence: CASSLDTYGYTF. DNA of the CDR3: TGCGCCAGCAGCTTGGACACCTATGGCTACACCTTC.

This chain joins TRBV7-2 and TRBJ1-2; D perhaps matches TRBD1 (5 bases). Looked up from germline, CDR1 is SGHTA and CDR2 is FQGNSA. This CDR3 contains 14 residues. The V end was cut by 5 bases, the J end by 7 bases, with 17 bases between. CDR3 DNA sequence: TGTGCCAGCAGCCTAGATCCGACAGTGGGTGGCTACACCTTC. Amino acids: CASSLDPTVGGYTF.

The rearrangement uses TRBV10-3 and TRBJ1-5; 7 bases fit TRBD1. This CDR3 is built from 16 residues. The junction had 8 bases not matched to a gene; V was cut back by 6 bases and J by 0 bases. Germline V CDR1 and CDR2: ENHRY, SYGVKD. The CDR3 reads CAISPGQDNSNQPQHF. CDR3 nucleotides: TGTGCCATCAGCCCCGGACAGGATAATAGCAATCAGCCCCAGCATTTT.

The chain employs TRBV4-1 and TRBJ1-2, with D possibly being TRBD1 (5 bases). V lost 0 bases to trimming and J lost 6 bases, with 11 bases between them. CDR3 size: 14 residues. Germline V gene sequence: CDR1 MGHRA, CDR2 YSYEKL. The CDR3 loop reads CASSQESGMDGYTF. The CDR3 bases are TGCGCCAGCAGCCAAGAGTCAGGGATGGATGGCTACACCTTC.

The rearrangement uses TRBV2 and TRBJ1-1; no definite D call. Trimming pared 7 bases from V and 5 bases from J, leaving 17 bases between. The CDR3 runs to 14 residues. Germline-derived CDR1 and CDR2 are SNHLY and FYNNEI. CDR3 sequence (DNA): TGTGCCAGCACCGACGGGCCGGTGGAGACTGAAGCTTTCTTT. Translation gives CASTDGPVETEAFF.

Points on this clonotype: The DNA is left out, because the CDR3 cannot be placed on it with certainty; the CDR3 is given as TCRdb lists it. V is TRBV7-2 and J is TRBJ2-7; the table assigns TRBD2, which was not confirmed against the DNA. CDR1 SGHTA and CDR2 FQGNSA come from the germline V gene. A total of 16 residues make up the CDR3, ends included. Here the CDR3 reads CASSFGYGTTYPKSDF.